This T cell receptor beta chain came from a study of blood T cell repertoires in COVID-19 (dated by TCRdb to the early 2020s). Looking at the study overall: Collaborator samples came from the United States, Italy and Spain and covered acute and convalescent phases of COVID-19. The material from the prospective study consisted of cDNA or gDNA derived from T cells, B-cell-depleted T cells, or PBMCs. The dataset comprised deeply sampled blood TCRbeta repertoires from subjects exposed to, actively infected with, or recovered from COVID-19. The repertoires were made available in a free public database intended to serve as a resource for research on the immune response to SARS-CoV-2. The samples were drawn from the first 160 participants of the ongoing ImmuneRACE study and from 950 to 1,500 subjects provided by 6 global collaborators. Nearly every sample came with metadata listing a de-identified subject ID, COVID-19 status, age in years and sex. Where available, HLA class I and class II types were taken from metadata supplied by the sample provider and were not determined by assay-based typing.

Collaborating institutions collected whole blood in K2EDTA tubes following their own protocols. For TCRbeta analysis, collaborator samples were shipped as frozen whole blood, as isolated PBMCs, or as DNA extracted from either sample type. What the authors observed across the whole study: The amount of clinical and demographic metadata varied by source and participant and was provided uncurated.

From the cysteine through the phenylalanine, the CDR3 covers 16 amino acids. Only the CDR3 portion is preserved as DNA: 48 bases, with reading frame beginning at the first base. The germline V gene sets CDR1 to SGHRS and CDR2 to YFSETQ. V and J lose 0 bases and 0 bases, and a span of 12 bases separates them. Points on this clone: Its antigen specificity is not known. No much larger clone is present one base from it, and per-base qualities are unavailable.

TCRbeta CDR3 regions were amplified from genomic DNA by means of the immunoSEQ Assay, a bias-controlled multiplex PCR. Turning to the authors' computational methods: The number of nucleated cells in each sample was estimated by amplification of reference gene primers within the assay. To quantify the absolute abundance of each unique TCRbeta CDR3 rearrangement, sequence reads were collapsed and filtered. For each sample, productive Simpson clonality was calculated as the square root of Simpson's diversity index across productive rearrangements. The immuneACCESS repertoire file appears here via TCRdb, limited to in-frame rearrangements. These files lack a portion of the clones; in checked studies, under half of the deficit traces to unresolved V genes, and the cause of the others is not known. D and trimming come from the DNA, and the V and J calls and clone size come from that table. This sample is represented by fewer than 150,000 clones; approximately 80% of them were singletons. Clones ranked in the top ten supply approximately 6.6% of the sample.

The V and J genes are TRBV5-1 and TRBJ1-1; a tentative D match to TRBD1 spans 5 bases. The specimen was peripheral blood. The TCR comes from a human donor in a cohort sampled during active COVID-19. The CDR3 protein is CASSLGIGVLNTEAFF. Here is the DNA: TGCGCCAGCAGCTTGGGAATAGGGGTGTTGAACACTGAAGCTTTCTTT.